This is a list of T cell receptor beta chains from one sample in a study of cytomegalovirus exposure and HLA in healthy donors. Some clones are missing from TCRdb's copy, which holds only in-frame ones; the method was immunoSEQ multiplex PCR. The sample lists about 130,000 clones, about four fifths occurring once. Source material: PBMCs. The receptor set was obtained from a woman aged 55-69 years in good health and CMV-seropositive. Each CDR3 is given with its conserved first and last residue. A D gene is named only where the DNA matches it firmly. The size entry is marked missing in some rows and otherwise reads once, few, many or a size class.

d_call: -; j_call: TRBJ1-6; v_call: TRBV7-2; clone_size: few; cdr3_aa: CASSRGRGNNSPLHF; cdr3_nt: TGTGCCAGCAGCCGTGGACGGGGGAATAATTCACCCCTCCACTTT
d_call: TRBD2; j_call: TRBJ2-7; v_call: TRBV30; clone_size: -; cdr3_aa: CAWSSTLHFTSGTYEQYF; cdr3_nt: TGTGCCTGGAGTTCCACCCTCCATTTCACTAGCGGTACCTACGAGCAGTACTTC
d_call: -; j_call: TRBJ1-2; v_call: TRBV7-2; clone_size: -; cdr3_aa: CASSGGKSNRYGYTF; cdr3_nt: TGTGCCAGCAGCGGGGGGAAGTCGAATCGCTATGGCTACACCTTC
d_call: -; j_call: TRBJ2-1; v_call: TRBV5-1; clone_size: -; cdr3_aa: CASSLGQEYNEQFF; cdr3_nt: TGCGCCAGCAGCTTGGGACAGGAATACAATGAGCAGTTCTTC
d_call: -; j_call: TRBJ1-5; v_call: TRBV28; clone_size: few; cdr3_aa: CASSFPYQGRGNNQPQHF; cdr3_nt: TGTGCCAGCAGTTTCCCTTACCAAGGTCGGGGGAACAATCAGCCCCAGCATTTT
d_call: -; j_call: TRBJ2-1; v_call: TRBV7-2; clone_size: once; cdr3_aa: CASSLDKRSHEQFF; cdr3_nt: TGTGCCAGCAGCTTAGACAAGAGGTCCCATGAGCAGTTCTTC
d_call: -; j_call: TRBJ2-7; v_call: TRBV7-2; clone_size: -; cdr3_aa: CASSLAVPQGYRYEQYF; cdr3_nt: TGTGCCAGCAGCTTAGCGGTTCCCCAGGGATATCGGTACGAGCAGTACTTC
d_call: TRBD2; j_call: TRBJ2-5; v_call: TRBV7-3; clone_size: once; cdr3_aa: CASSSHPGGLAGAETQYF; cdr3_nt: TGTGCCAGCAGCTCACACCCCGGGGGACTAGCGGGGGCAGAGACCCAGTACTTC
d_call: -; j_call: TRBJ1-4; v_call: TRBV4-1; clone_size: -; cdr3_aa: CASRRDMGATNEKLFF; cdr3_nt: TGCGCCAGCAGACGGGACATGGGTGCAACTAATGAAAAACTGTTTTTT
d_call: TRBD1; j_call: TRBJ2-5; v_call: TRBV4-3; clone_size: -; cdr3_aa: CASGQGLQETQYF; cdr3_nt: TGCGCCAGCGGACAGGGTTTACAAGAGACCCAGTACTTC
d_call: TRBD1; j_call: TRBJ1-1; v_call: TRBV18; clone_size: -; cdr3_aa: CASSFAGGLVDTEAFF; cdr3_nt: TGTGCCAGCTCCTTCGCAGGGGGATTAGTGGACACTGAAGCTTTCTTT
d_call: TRBD1; j_call: TRBJ2-5; v_call: TRBV19; clone_size: -; cdr3_aa: CAVGARQGVQETQYF; cdr3_nt: TGTGCCGTTGGCGCCAGACAGGGGGTCCAAGAGACCCAGTACTTC
d_call: TRBD2; j_call: TRBJ2-5; v_call: TRBV27; clone_size: -; cdr3_aa: CASTAILAGGETQYF; cdr3_nt: TGTGCCAGCACCGCAATCCTAGCGGGGGGTGAGACCCAGTACTTC
d_call: -; j_call: TRBJ1-2; v_call: TRBV6-1; clone_size: -; cdr3_aa: CASSVDSNYGYTF; cdr3_nt: TGTGCCAGCAGTGTGGACAGCAACTATGGCTACACCTTC
d_call: TRBD1; j_call: TRBJ1-2; v_call: TRBV30; clone_size: few; cdr3_aa: CAWSVAGGRYGYTF; cdr3_nt: TGTGCCTGGAGTGTAGCAGGGGGGAGATATGGCTACACCTTC
d_call: TRBD1; j_call: TRBJ1-5; v_call: TRBV5-1; clone_size: -; cdr3_aa: CASSFTGAINQPQHF; cdr3_nt: TGCGCCAGCAGCTTTACAGGGGCTATCAATCAGCCCCAGCATTTT
d_call: -; j_call: TRBJ2-7; v_call: TRBV5-4; clone_size: -; cdr3_aa: CASSLLGTEHSYEQYF; cdr3_nt: TGTGCCAGCAGCTTGCTGGGCACTGAGCACTCCTACGAGCAGTACTTC
d_call: -; j_call: TRBJ1-1; v_call: TRBV18; clone_size: once; cdr3_aa: CASSPFQGQGLTGTEAFF; cdr3_nt: TGTGCCAGCTCACCATTTCAGGGGCAAGGGCTGACGGGGACTGAAGCTTTCTTT
d_call: TRBD2; j_call: TRBJ2-3; v_call: TRBV2; clone_size: -; cdr3_aa: CASRGTSGRRGDTQYF; cdr3_nt: TGTGCCAGCAGGGGGACTAGCGGGAGGCGTGGAGATACGCAGTATTTT
d_call: TRBD1; j_call: TRBJ2-6; v_call: TRBV25-1; clone_size: -; cdr3_aa: CASSAQTGGGGGANVLTF; cdr3_nt: TGTGCCAGCAGTGCTCAGACAGGGGGCGGTGGTGGGGCCAACGTCCTGACTTTC
d_call: TRBD1; j_call: TRBJ1-1; v_call: TRBV9; clone_size: once; cdr3_aa: CASSYRDRGDTEAFF; cdr3_nt: TGTGCCAGCAGCTACCGGGACAGGGGCGACACTGAAGCTTTCTTT
d_call: TRBD1; j_call: TRBJ2-5; v_call: TRBV6-1; clone_size: -; cdr3_aa: CASSGRQGFIKAQYF; cdr3_nt: TGTGCCAGCAGTGGCCGACAGGGTTTCATTAAGGCCCAGTACTTC
d_call: TRBD2; j_call: TRBJ2-2; v_call: TRBV5-1; clone_size: -; cdr3_aa: CASGAQAGVPGELFF; cdr3_nt: TGCGCCAGCGGGGCCCAAGCGGGAGTACCCGGGGAGCTGTTTTTT
d_call: -; j_call: TRBJ1-1; v_call: TRBV6-4; clone_size: -; cdr3_aa: CASSVGTINTEAFF; cdr3_nt: TGTGCCAGCAGTGTAGGGACAATTAACACTGAAGCTTTCTTT
d_call: -; j_call: TRBJ1-1; v_call: TRBV12-5; clone_size: -; cdr3_aa: CASAPGGTEAFF; cdr3_nt: TGTGCTAGTGCCCCCGGGGGCACTGAAGCTTTCTTT
d_call: TRBD2; j_call: TRBJ2-3; v_call: TRBV7-2; clone_size: -; cdr3_aa: CASSLTSGTSGRARNTQYF; cdr3_nt: TGTGCCAGCAGCTTAACTTCCGGGACTAGCGGGAGGGCACGGAATACGCAGTATTTT
d_call: -; j_call: TRBJ2-3; v_call: TRBV7-3; clone_size: once; cdr3_aa: CASSLTGQGLAPRTDTQYF; cdr3_nt: TGTGCCAGCAGCTTAACGGGCCAGGGGTTGGCGCCACGCACAGATACGCAGTATTTT
d_call: -; j_call: TRBJ2-3; v_call: TRBV6-4; clone_size: -; cdr3_aa: CASSDRGLGGTDTQYF; cdr3_nt: TGTGCCAGCAGTGACCGGGGACTCGGGGGCACAGATACGCAGTATTTT
d_call: TRBD2; j_call: TRBJ2-3; v_call: TRBV19; clone_size: -; cdr3_aa: CASRVAGGPTDTQYF; cdr3_nt: TGTGCCAGTAGAGTAGCGGGGGGACCCACAGATACGCAGTATTTT
d_call: TRBD2; j_call: TRBJ2-1; v_call: TRBV2; clone_size: -; cdr3_aa: CASSFPGLPNNNEQFF; cdr3_nt: TGTGCCAGCAGCTTCCCGGGACTACCTAATAACAATGAGCAGTTCTTC
d_call: TRBD1; j_call: TRBJ1-4; v_call: TRBV28; clone_size: -; cdr3_aa: CASSFRTGANEKLFF; cdr3_nt: TGTGCCAGCAGTTTTAGGACAGGGGCTAATGAAAAACTGTTTTTT
d_call: -; j_call: TRBJ2-2; v_call: TRBV30; clone_size: once; cdr3_aa: CAWTAELVMSTGELFF; cdr3_nt: TGTGCCTGGACGGCCGAACTAGTTATGAGCACCGGGGAGCTGTTTTTT
d_call: TRBD1; j_call: TRBJ1-2; v_call: TRBV4-3; clone_size: -; cdr3_aa: CASSQLTGEESGYTF; cdr3_nt: TGCGCCAGCAGCCAGCTCACAGGGGAAGAGAGCGGCTACACCTTC
d_call: -; j_call: TRBJ1-1; v_call: TRBV19; clone_size: -; cdr3_aa: CASRRSTTEAFF; cdr3_nt: TGTGCCAGTAGGAGGAGTACCACTGAAGCTTTCTTT
d_call: TRBD1; j_call: TRBJ2-2; v_call: TRBV7-2; clone_size: -; cdr3_aa: CANSGQGGLGTGELFF; cdr3_nt: TGTGCCAACAGCGGACAGGGAGGTTTAGGCACCGGGGAGCTGTTTTTT
d_call: TRBD1; j_call: TRBJ2-7; v_call: TRBV5-1; clone_size: -; cdr3_aa: CASSPRTGGQGEQYF; cdr3_nt: TGCGCCAGCAGCCCCAGGACAGGGGGTCAGGGCGAGCAGTACTTC
d_call: TRBD2; j_call: TRBJ2-7; v_call: TRBV29-1; clone_size: -; cdr3_aa: CSAVWGGKDEQYF; cdr3_nt: TGCAGCGCCGTATGGGGGGGAAAGGACGAGCAGTACTTC
d_call: TRBD1; j_call: TRBJ1-1; v_call: TRBV9; clone_size: -; cdr3_aa: CASSPQGSMGTEAFF; cdr3_nt: TGTGCCAGCAGCCCACAGGGGAGTATGGGCACTGAAGCTTTCTTT
d_call: TRBD1; j_call: TRBJ2-7; v_call: TRBV6-1; clone_size: few; cdr3_aa: CASSWDRAFYEQYF; cdr3_nt: TGTGCCAGCAGTTGGGACAGGGCTTTCTACGAGCAGTACTTC
d_call: -; j_call: TRBJ1-2; v_call: TRBV5-6; clone_size: -; cdr3_aa: CASTPAVATYGYTF; cdr3_nt: TGTGCCAGCACCCCGGCGGTGGCGACCTATGGCTACACCTTC
d_call: -; j_call: TRBJ1-1; v_call: TRBV4-3; clone_size: few; cdr3_aa: CASSQDHQGDTEAFF; cdr3_nt: TGCGCCAGCAGCCAAGATCATCAGGGTGACACTGAAGCTTTCTTT